This T cell receptor beta chain was sequenced for a study of graft-versus-host responses after intestinal transplantation. Study conclusions and caveats: Marrow from the recipient contained GvH clones, some of which had appeared first in ileum or blood. Circulating GvH clone levels at their peak were associated with HvG declines (early post-transplant).

This CDR3 is built from 13 residues. Per the germline V gene, CDR1 is PRHDT and CDR2 is FYEKMQ (reference sequence). The ends lost 4 bases at V and 3 bases at J; junction bases unmatched: 0. For this clone: Its specificity is unknown.

Clones were read by immunoSEQ multiplex PCR, and TCRdb kept only the in-frame ones, dropping some. Of 60,000 to 65,000 clones in the sample, 90% to 95% were seen once. This TCR was recovered from a human donor who was the organ donor for an intestinal transplant. The starting material was unstimulated CD8+ T cells sorted from spleen or lymph node cells, obtained before transplant. The V and J genes are TRBV13 and TRBJ2-5; the match to TRBD1 covers 9 bases. This chain's CDR3 is CASSWTGEETQYF. DNA of the CDR3: TGTGCCAGCAGCTGGACAGGGGAAGAGACCCAGTACTTC.